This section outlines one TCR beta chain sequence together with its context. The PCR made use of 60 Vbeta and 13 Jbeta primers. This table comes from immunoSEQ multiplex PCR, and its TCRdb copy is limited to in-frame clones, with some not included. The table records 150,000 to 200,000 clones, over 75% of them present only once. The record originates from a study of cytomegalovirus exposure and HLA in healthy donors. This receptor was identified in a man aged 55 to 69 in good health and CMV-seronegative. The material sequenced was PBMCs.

The CDR3 region has the DNA TGTGCCAGCAGCTTAGCTAGCGGGGGGCCTCCCTACGAGCAGTACTTC. Translation gives CASSLASGGPPYEQYF. The chain carries TRBV7-9 and TRBJ2-7; 10 nucleotides match TRBD2. With 0 bases clipped from V and 2 bases from J, the junction kept 4 bases outside the gene matches. CDR3 size: 16 residues. The germline V gene has CDR1 SEHNR and CDR2 FQNEAQ (reference sequence).